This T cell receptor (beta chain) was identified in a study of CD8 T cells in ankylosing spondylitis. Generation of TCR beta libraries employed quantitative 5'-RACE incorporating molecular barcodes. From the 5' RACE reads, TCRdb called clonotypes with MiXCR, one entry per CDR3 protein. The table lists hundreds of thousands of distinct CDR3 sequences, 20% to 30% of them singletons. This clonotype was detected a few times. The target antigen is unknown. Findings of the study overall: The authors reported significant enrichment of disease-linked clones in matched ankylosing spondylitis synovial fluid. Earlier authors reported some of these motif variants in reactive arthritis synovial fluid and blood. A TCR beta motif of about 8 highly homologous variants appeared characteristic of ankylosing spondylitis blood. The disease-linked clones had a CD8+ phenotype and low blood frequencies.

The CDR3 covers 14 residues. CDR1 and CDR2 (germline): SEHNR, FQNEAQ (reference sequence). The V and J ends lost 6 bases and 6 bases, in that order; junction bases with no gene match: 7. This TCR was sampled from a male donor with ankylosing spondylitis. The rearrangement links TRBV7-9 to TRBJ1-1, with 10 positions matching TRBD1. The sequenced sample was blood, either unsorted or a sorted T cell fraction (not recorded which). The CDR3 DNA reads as TGTGCCAGCAGGTTGGTGGACAGGGGGGCTGAAGCTTTCTTT. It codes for CASRLVDRGAEAFF.